Sequencing of this TCR beta chain was carried out in a study of cytomegalovirus exposure and HLA in healthy donors. Notes on the study in general: Accounts indicate the classifier identified cytomegalovirus status with strong specificity and sensitivity. The dataset shows that most TCR sequences were rare, while some public TCRs occurred in many donors. In vitro work confirmed that a few CMV-associated chains recognize CMV antigens.

Remarks on this clone: Its antigen is not identified.

The donors belonged to the approximately 120-subject validation cohort, separate from the roughly 670-subject first cohort. CDR3 length equals 14 residues. Trimming removed 6 bases from V and 0 bases from J; junction bases left unmatched: 4. CDR1 SQVTM and CDR2 ANQGSEA come from the germline V gene. Repertoires were generated with immunoSEQ multiplex PCR, while TCRdb's copy carries only in-frame clones and drops some. The sample includes approximately 140,000 clones, 85% to 90% of them seen just once. Sample: PBMCs. The rearrangement uses TRBV29-1 and TRBJ2-3; the match to TRBD2 covers 9 bases. The TCR sequence derives from a young man in good health and CMV-seropositive. This CDR3 reads CSVALAGSTDTQYF. CDR3 sequence (DNA): TGCAGCGTCGCGCTAGCGGGGAGCACAGATACGCAGTATTTT.